This TCR beta chain is from a study of T cell changes during pregnancy in multiple sclerosis. Sequencing was performed with immunoSEQ multiplex PCR; in TCRdb, only in-frame clones are kept and a portion is missing. This table has some 35,000 clones, approximately 89% appearing once. From germline, CDR1 is SGHRS and CDR2 YFSETQ. The CDR3 has 16 amino acids. V dropped 3 bases and J dropped 4; count of bases not matched to a gene: 4. The source is a female donor in good health, enrolled as a control in a pregnancy study. This sample comprised CD4+ T cells from peripheral blood mononuclear cells, obtained after pregnancy. The chain joins TRBV5-1 to TRBJ2-1; 13 bases align to TRBD2. Here the CDR3 DNA reads TGCGCCAGCAGCTCGACTAGCGGGAGGTCATACAATGAGCAGTTCTTC. Amino acid sequence: CASSSTSGRSYNEQFF.